The sequence of this TCR beta chain was determined in a study of cytomegalovirus exposure and HLA in healthy donors. This clone was seen only once. Its antigen is unidentified. The same CDR3 arises from other DNA sequences in this sample as well. CDR1 is KGHSH and CDR2 is LQKENI in the germline V gene. V shed 6 bases and J 6 bases; nucleotides not matched to a gene: 4. There are 13 residues in the CDR3. Study results and limitations: Cytomegalovirus-associated status was assigned to 150 or so TCR beta chains.

13 Jbeta primers and 60 Vbeta primers were used for the PCR. Method: immunoSEQ multiplex PCR; TCRdb's copy keeps in-frame clones and lacks some. The sample includes roughly 140,000 clones, around 78% of them seen just once. The source is a man aged 40-49 years in good health and CMV-seropositive. The material sequenced was PBMCs. The chain combines TRBV18 with TRBJ1-4, with 7 nucleotides matching TRBD1. The CDR3 region has the DNA TGTGCCAGCTCGCCCGGGACAGATGAAAAACTGTTTTTT. It is translated as CASSPGTDEKLFF.